This entry is about one T cell receptor (beta chain). This sample was included in a study of shared clonotypes between healthy human individuals. Overall study: The cohort had two women and a few men, ages 18 to 49.

The germline gives CDR1 SGHRS, CDR2 YFSETQ. The CDR3 extends over 15 amino acids. V lost 4 bases and J 1 base, leaving 12 bases between the germline ends. The assay was immunoSEQ multiplex PCR, and TCRdb's table has in-frame clones only and misses some. The sample carries over a million clones, 95% to 99% recorded once. This clonotype was obtained from a man aged 30 to 45 in good health. This rearrangement joins TRBV5-1 to TRBJ1-5, with D tentatively TRBD1 (6 bases). The material sequenced was naive CD4+ T cells sorted from blood. The subset: CD45RA+ positively selected. CDR3 protein: CASSVGGASNQPQHF. In nucleotides, the CDR3 is TGCGCCAGCAGCGTGGGGGGCGCCAGCAATCAGCCCCAGCATTTT.